This TCR beta chain was retrieved from a study of CD8+CD57+ T cells in acquired aplastic anemia listed by TCRdb under 2018. About the full investigation: On average, sorted CD4+ and CD8+ cells yielded about 3 ug of extracted DNA, with a range of roughly 0.18 to 30 ug. A CD8+CD57+ expansion meant a frequency higher than the mean frequency seen in healthy subjects. What the research found in general, with its limitations: Around 31 CD8+ CDR3 sequences were shared between patients and controls but appeared highly expressed in patients and within their immunodominant clones. No significant difference in CD8+ Simpson's diversity was found between patients and healthy controls (P=0.060).

As regards this clonotype: There is no known antigen for this receptor. The input lacks base qualities; no much larger clone sits a single base away.

TCR beta VDJ combination and CDR3 sequence profiling used genomic DNA as the template. An Illumina HiSeq 2000 was used for TCR repertoire sequencing. The published analysis was carried out like this. Repertoire assessment relied on Simpson's diversity index, CDR3 size and DJ length profiles, and TRBV/TRBJ rearrangement plots. The immunodominant clone was defined as the most abundant DNA sequence in deep sequencing data. CDR3 amino acid sequences were screened for sharing across subjects and compared with published repertoires and the VDJdb database. TCRdb trimmed the raw reads at Q25, called clones with MiXCR and kept productive beta chains. Rows merge per CDR3 protein into single entries with the most common DNA and genes. These V and J calls rely on TCRdb rather than the paper's analysis. The sample table lists 150,000 to 200,000 distinct CDR3 sequences, less than 60% of them with a count of one. About 1.8% of the sample is in the top ten clones.

Expansion of CD8+CD57+ cells had been shown by flow cytometry in the patients chosen for sequencing. Every patient had severe acquired aplastic anemia, diagnosed using the International Study of Aplastic Anemia and Agranulocytosis and Camitta criteria. At the time blood was sampled, none of the patients had received any therapy. In the study, sorted CD4+ and CD8+ blood T cells from patients with severe aplastic anemia and from healthy subjects underwent deep sequencing of TCR repertoires. Patients were enrolled under clinicaltrials.gov protocols 00001620, 01623167, 00001397, 00071045, 00081523 and 00961064 in the USA. Ficoll-Paque density gradient centrifugation was used to isolate peripheral blood mononuclear cells. CD4+ and CD8+ T cells were sorted by FACS or magnetic beads before DNA extraction. CDR1 and CDR2 are read off the germline V gene (reference sequence) as LNHDA and SQIVND. The CDR3 starts with the cysteine, ends with the phenylalanine, and has 13 residues. Kept here is only the CDR3 DNA, which spans 39 bases and is read in frame from base 1.

The sequence was obtained from a human donor with aplastic anemia. Here the chain combines TRBV19 and TRBJ1-1; TRBD1 is a possible D gene, resting on 5 matching bases. Material: sorted CD4+, CD8+, or CD8+CD57+ T cells (not recorded which) from PBMCs. CDR3 loop: CAQGGAMNTEAFF. The DNA sequence is given as TGTGCTCAGGGAGGGGCGATGAACACTGAAGCTTTCTTT.